The clone carrying this T cell receptor beta chain was counted between two and nine times. The antigen is undetermined. TCR beta cDNA was reverse-transcribed from around 0.55 ug of total RNA. The reaction used a constant-region primer and ProtoScript II reverse transcriptase. Slightly modified ARM-PCR with three nested multiplex PCR rounds yielded TCR beta libraries. Forward primers for TRBV1-TRBV30 and a C-beta reverse primer served the first two PCR rounds, at around 9 cycles each. TCRdb analysed the multiplex PCR reads with MiXCR anew, one entry per CDR3 protein. Of some 190,000 distinct CDR3 sequences in the sample, 50% to 75% were seen once. The source of the blood RNA was unsorted whole blood, and germline DNA was extracted as well. Sampling before surgery obtained around 3.6 milliliters of peripheral blood. The length of the CDR3 is 15 residues. V gave up 5 bases and J gave up 6 bases, with 17 bases separating them. Germline V gene lookup returns CDR1 ENHRY and CDR2 SYGVKD.

The data belong to a study of tumor-infiltrating lymphocytes in primary liver carcinoma. Study details: All lesions had stage T1-T3 N0M0 and about 4 to 10 cm widths. Study-wide findings and caveats: Between tumor regions, pairs overlapped more than tumor-adjacent and tumor-blood pairs did. The study found a significantly higher top-250-clone fraction in tumors than in blood (p = 0.039).

This receptor was taken from a middle-aged man with primary liver carcinoma and hepatitis B virus infection. Specimen: peripheral blood. The chain joins TRBV10-3 to TRBJ2-1; tentatively, D is TRBD2 (6 bases). CDR3 in amino acids: CAISTERASSNEQFF. CDR3 nucleotide sequence: TGTGCCATCAGTACAGAGCGGGCCTCGAGCAATGAGCAGTTCTTC.